Shown below are 28 T cell receptor beta chains from a single sample sequenced in a study of cytomegalovirus exposure and HLA in healthy donors. The PCR contained 60 Vbeta and 13 Jbeta primers. Repertoires were generated with immunoSEQ multiplex PCR, while TCRdb's copy carries only in-frame clones and drops some. The table records roughly 140,000 clones, over 60% of them present only once. Sequenced input: PBMCs. All receptors derive from a male donor in good health and CMV-seronegative.

This clone showed up just once. V and J are TRBV11-3 and TRBJ2-7; TRBD1 agrees at 9 bases. The CDR3 loop spans 14 amino acids. The V segment lost 3 bases and the J segment 4 bases; nucleotides outside the gene matches: 4. Germline V gene data show CDR1 as SGHNT and CDR2 as YENEEA. The CDR3 spells CASSLGTGSYEQYF. The DNA of the CDR3 is TGTGCCAGCAGCTTGGGGACAGGGAGTTACGAGCAGTACTTC.

The chain links TRBV11-2 to TRBJ1-2; no reliable D call. This CDR3 has 15 residues. V lost 1 base and J 3 bases, leaving 12 bases between the germline ends. The V gene's germline CDR1 is SGHAT and CDR2 FQNNGV. CDR3: CASSLVPRGHYGYTF. The CDR3 DNA sequence: TGTGCCAGCAGCTTAGTTCCCCGAGGCCACTATGGCTACACCTTC. The variable domain in full, completed from reference TRBV11-2 and TRBJ1-2, reads EAGVAQSPRYKIIEKRQSVAFWCNPISGHATLYWYQQILGQGPKLLIQFQNNGVVDDSQLPKDRFSAERLKGVDSTLKIQPAKLEDSAVYLCASSLVPRGHYGYTFGSGTRLTVV.

This chain uses TRBV18 with TRBJ2-7, with D possibly TRBD1 on 5 matching bases. Germline CDR1 and CDR2: KGHSH and LQKENI. CDR3 length equals 13 residues. The V end was cut by 3 bases, the J end by 2 bases, with 8 bases between. Written as DNA, the CDR3 is TGTGCCAGCTCACCTGTAGGGGCCTACGAGCAGTACTTC. The encoded protein is CASSPVGAYEQYF.

The chain carries TRBV11-2 and TRBJ2-2; TRBD1 aligns across 10 bases. Germline V gives CDR1 SGHAT, CDR2 FQNNGV. The J segment lost 8 bases and the V segment lost 5 bases, leaving 8 bases of the junction unmatched. The CDR3 has 15 residues. DNA of the CDR3: TGTGCCAGCAGCCCAAGACAGGGGGCCGGGGGGGAGCTGTTTTTT. The encoded protein is CASSPRQGAGGELFF.

This chain joins TRBV19 and TRBJ1-5; D unresolved. The CDR3 runs 13 residues. From germline, CDR1 is LNHDA and CDR2 SQIVND (reference sequence). V lost 3 bases and J 6 bases, leaving 9 bases between the germline ends. The CDR3 sequence is CASSISAGQPQHF. The CDR3, as DNA: TGTGCCAGTAGTATTAGTGCGGGTCAGCCCCAGCATTTT.

This clone was observed a handful of times. V usage is TRBV4-2 and J usage is TRBJ1-1; D possibly corresponds to TRBD1 (6 bases). The germline CDR1 and CDR2 sequences are LGHNA and YNFKEQ. The CDR3 is 12 residues long. Trimming removed 7 bases at V and 1 base at J, with 7 bases between. CDR3 protein: CASTGANTEAFF. The CDR3 DNA reads as TGTGCCAGCACAGGGGCGAACACTGAAGCTTTCTTT.

This clone has only a few counts. The chain employs TRBV19 and TRBJ1-1; weak D call: TRBD1 (5 bases). V shed 3 bases and J shed 1 base, with 9 bases lying between them. This CDR3 contains 14 residues. CDR1 LNHDA and CDR2 SQIVND come from the germline V gene (reference sequence). The CDR3 reads CASSILQGNTEAFF. The DNA for the CDR3 is TGTGCCAGTAGTATCCTCCAGGGGAACACTGAAGCTTTCTTT. The full variable domain, its missing parts supplied by reference TRBV19 and TRBJ1-1, is DGGITQSPKYLFRKEGQNVTLSCEQNLNHDAMYWYRQDPGQGLRLIYYSQIVNDFQKGDIAEGYSVSREKKESFPLTVTSAQKNPTAFYLCASSILQGNTEAFFGQGTRLTVV.

J is TRBJ2-7 and V is TRBV28, with TRBD1 matching 10 bases. This CDR3 spans 15 amino acids. The germline gives CDR1 MDHEN, CDR2 SYDVKM. V lost 6 bases to trimming and J lost 5 bases; unmatched junction nucleotides: 10. CDR3 loop: CASRHTGTGDHEQYF. The CDR3 DNA reads TGTGCCAGCAGACATACCGGGACAGGGGACCACGAGCAGTACTTC.

The rearrangement joins TRBV11-2 to TRBJ2-1; TRBD1 might be the D (6 bases). This CDR3 has 16 residues. V lost 1 base, J lost 2 bases, and 12 bases lay in between. Germline V CDR1 and CDR2: SGHAT, FQNNGV. CDR3 sequence reads: CASSLGSQGPYNEQFF. The DNA of the CDR3 is TGTGCCAGCAGCTTAGGGTCCCAGGGGCCCTACAATGAGCAGTTCTTC. Full variable domain (remainder filled in from reference TRBV11-2 and TRBJ2-1): EAGVAQSPRYKIIEKRQSVAFWCNPISGHATLYWYQQILGQGPKLLIQFQNNGVVDDSQLPKDRFSAERLKGVDSTLKIQPAKLEDSAVYLCASSLGSQGPYNEQFFGPGTRLTVL.

This sequence joins TRBV2 and TRBJ1-5; D perhaps matches TRBD1 (6 bases). Trimming left V 3 bases short and J 5 bases short, with 11 bases between. This CDR3 comprises 14 residues. Germline CDR1 reads SNHLY; CDR2 reads FYNNEI. CDR3 sequence: CASSDRGTDQPQHF. Written as DNA, the CDR3 is TGTGCCAGCAGTGACAGGGGAACTGATCAGCCCCAGCATTTT. The whole variable domain, filled in from reference TRBV2 and TRBJ1-5, reads EPEVTQTPSHQVTQMGQEVILRCVPISNHLYFYWYRQILGQKVEFLVSFYNNEISEKSEIFDDQFSVERPDGSNFTLKIRSTKLEDSAMYFCASSDRGTDQPQHFGDGTRLSIL.

The chain carries TRBV5-6 and TRBJ1-1; 8 bases are shared with TRBD1. J was trimmed by 0 bases and V by 3 bases; bases with no gene match: 10. This CDR3 has 17 amino acids. Germline values: CDR1 SGHDT, CDR2 YYEEEE. The CDR3 here is CASSSRRTGNLNTEAFF. The CDR3 DNA follows: TGTGCCAGCAGCTCCCGTCGGACAGGGAATCTGAACACTGAAGCTTTCTTT.

The chain's CDR3 is CASSPRLAGTYEQYF. CDR3 DNA sequence: TGTGCCAGCAGCCCTCGGCTAGCGGGGACCTACGAGCAGTACTTC. The genes are TRBV9 and TRBJ2-7; 9 bases line up with TRBD2. Unmatched junction bases numbered 7, after V lost 4 bases and J lost 2 bases. Per germline, CDR1 SGDLS and CDR2 YYNGEE. CDR3 length: 15 residues.

For the CDR3, the DNA is TGTGCTAGTGGTTTGGGACTGGACTCGAGCGGGCACAATGAGCAGTTCTTC. This sequence encodes CASGLGLDSSGHNEQFF. The chain couples TRBV12-5 to TRBJ2-1; D is perhaps TRBD2 (6 bases). This CDR3 comprises 17 residues. V dropped 1 base and J dropped 5 bases, with 18 bases sitting between them. CDR1 LGHNT and CDR2 FRNRAP come from the germline V gene. Full variable domain (remainder filled in from reference TRBV12-5 and TRBJ2-1): DARVTQTPRHKVTEMGQEVTMRCQPILGHNTVFWYRQTMMQGLELLAYFRNRAPLDDSGMPKDRFSAEMPDATLATLKIQPSEPRDSAVYFCASGLGLDSSGHNEQFFGPGTRLTVL.

The chain employs TRBV28 and TRBJ1-6, with a tentative D call TRBD1 (6 bases). CDR3 length: 14 residues. The germline V gene has CDR1 MDHEN and CDR2 SYDVKM. V lost 4 bases to trimming and J lost 9 bases, with 13 bases between them. CDR3 protein: CASSSGQRTSPLHF. DNA of the CDR3: TGTGCCAGCAGTTCTGGACAGAGGACTTCACCCCTCCACTTT.

The chain joins TRBV4-2 to TRBJ1-5; D perhaps matches TRBD1 (6 bases). Germline loops: CDR1 LGHNA, CDR2 YNFKEQ. Trimming pared 0 bases from V and 1 base from J, leaving 10 bases between. The CDR3 length is 16 residues. CDR3: CASSQDTDRSNQPQHF. Here the CDR3 DNA reads TGTGCCAGCAGCCAAGATACGGACAGAAGCAATCAGCCCCAGCATTTT.

Comments on this clone: At one of its ends the junction is not consistent with the germline gene, which may arise from a read error. This sequence joins TRBV29-1 and TRBJ2-1, with D possibly being TRBD1 (6 bases). Per the germline V gene, CDR1 is SQVTM and CDR2 is ANQGSEA. CDR3 size: 10 residues. CDR3 DNA: TGCAGCGCTGGATGGACAGACTCTGTCTTC. Translation: CSAGWTDSVF.

The V gene is TRBV27, the J gene TRBJ2-7, with D possibly matching TRBD1 (7 bases). Germline V CDR1 and CDR2: MNHEY, SMNVEV (reference sequence). Trimming cost V 5 bases and J 4 bases, with 15 bases left between them. This CDR3 comprises 14 residues. The CDR3 sequence: CASSTGQDYYEQYF. CDR3 DNA sequence: TGTGCCAGCAGTACAGGACAGGACTATTACGAGCAGTACTTC.

This rearrangement joins TRBV19 to TRBJ2-1; 13 positions match TRBD2. The germline V gene encodes CDR1 LNHDA and CDR2 SQIVND (reference sequence). Trimming removed 6 bases from V and 8 bases from J; junction bases left unmatched: 7. CDR3 length: 15 amino acids. This CDR3 is CASRKWTSGSDEQFF. The CDR3 DNA reads TGTGCCAGTAGAAAATGGACTAGCGGGAGCGATGAGCAGTTCTTC. The full variable domain, rest sourced from reference TRBV19 and TRBJ2-1, is DGGITQSPKYLFRKEGQNVTLSCEQNLNHDAMYWYRQDPGQGLRLIYYSQIVNDFQKGDIAEGYSVSREKKESFPLTVTSAQKNPTAFYLCASRKWTSGSDEQFFGPGTRLTVL.

This sequence joins TRBV7-2 and TRBJ2-2; unclear D gene. V gave up 5 bases and J gave up 1 base, with 14 bases separating them. CDR3 size: 16 residues. CDR1 SGHTA and CDR2 FQGNSA come from the germline V gene. The CDR3 nucleotides read TGTGCCAGCAGCCCAGAGGTCAGAGGGAACACCGGGGAGCTGTTTTTT. Amino acid sequence: CASSPEVRGNTGELFF.

DNA for the CDR3: TGTGCCAGCAAGGATACTAGCGGGAGGTACAATGAGCAGTTCTTC. This encodes CASKDTSGRYNEQFF. This chain uses TRBV6-6 with TRBJ2-1, with TRBD2 identical over 12 bases. Germline V gene lookup returns CDR1 MNHNY and CDR2 SVGAGI (reference sequence). The ends lost 7 bases at V and 4 bases at J; junction bases unmatched: 5. The CDR3 length is 15 residues.

This clone occurred a few times. CDR3 nucleotide sequence: TGTGCCAGCAGCTCCGGGGGGGTTACACGAGGAAACACTGAAGCTTTCTTT. Amino acid sequence: CASSSGGVTRGNTEAFF. The genes are TRBV11-3 and TRBJ1-1, with D perhaps matching TRBD1 (5 bases). Germline lookup yields CDR1 SGHNT and CDR2 YENEEA. The V and J ends lost 4 bases and 2 bases respectively, with 20 bases between them. This CDR3 comprises 17 residues.

The DNA of the CDR3 is TGTGCCAGCAGTCTTCTCGCGTTAGCGGGAGTTCCTCCCGAGCAGTACTTC. As protein: CASSLLALAGVPPEQYF. The chain is built from TRBV27 and TRBJ2-7; 9 bases line up with TRBD2. From germline, CDR1 is MNHEY and CDR2 SMNVEV (reference sequence). This CDR3 region has 17 residues. V lost 5 bases to trimming and J lost 6 bases; unmatched junction nucleotides: 17.

This sequence joins TRBV10-3 and TRBJ1-2; TRBD1 aligns across 7 bases. After removal of 4 bases from V and 7 bases from J, the junction contained 6 bases not matched to a gene. CDR1 is ENHRY and CDR2 is SYGVKD in the germline V gene. The CDR3 is made up of 13 amino acids. CDR3 amino acids: CAISGDREAGYTF. The CDR3 DNA reads TGTGCCATCAGTGGCGACAGGGAGGCTGGCTACACCTTC.

V usage is TRBV28 and J usage is TRBJ1-3; D possibly corresponds to TRBD1 (5 bases). V was pared by 3 bases and J by 2 bases, with 8 bases between. The germline V gene has CDR1 MDHEN and CDR2 SYDVKM. The CDR3 has 14 residues. The chain's CDR3 is CASSFLGAGNTIYF. CDR3 coding DNA: TGTGCCAGCAGTTTTCTAGGGGCTGGAAACACCATATATTTT.

The chain combines TRBV5-8 with TRBJ1-5; TRBD1 agrees at 7 bases. CDR3 length: 14 amino acids. Trimming cost V 1 base and J 5 bases; bases outside gene matches: 3. Germline V lookup: CDR1 SGHTS, CDR2 YDEGEE. The CDR3 protein is CASSLYRGDQPQHF. CDR3 in DNA: TGTGCCAGCAGCTTGTACAGGGGCGATCAGCCCCAGCATTTT.

This chain joins TRBV20-1 and TRBJ1-1; tentative D call: TRBD1 (6 bases). From germline, CDR1 is DFQATT and CDR2 SNEGSKA (reference sequence). The V end lost 8 bases, the J end lost 5 bases, and 12 bases lay between the germline ends. The CDR3 runs 11 residues. This CDR3 is CSPEGGTEAFF. The CDR3 region has the DNA TGCAGTCCTGAGGGGGGGACTGAAGCTTTCTTT.

The chain employs TRBV2 and TRBJ1-1; the D gene is possibly TRBD1 (5 bases). V dropped 6 bases and J dropped 5 bases, with 16 bases sitting between them. The CDR3 contains 14 residues. Germline values: CDR1 SNHLY, CDR2 FYNNEI. The CDR3 reads CASRSQGGRTEAFF. The CDR3 region has the DNA TGTGCCAGCAGGTCCCAGGGAGGGCGGACTGAAGCTTTCTTT.

This chain connects TRBV7-9 to TRBJ2-1, with 12 positions matching TRBD2. The V segment lost 5 bases and the J segment 2 bases; nucleotides outside the gene matches: 7. The CDR3 has 17 residues. Germline-derived CDR1 and CDR2 are SEHNR and FQNEAQ (reference sequence). The CDR3 region has the DNA TGTGCCAGCAGCCCTTATGGACTAGCGGGAACCTACAATGAGCAGTTCTTC. Translation gives CASSPYGLAGTYNEQFF.